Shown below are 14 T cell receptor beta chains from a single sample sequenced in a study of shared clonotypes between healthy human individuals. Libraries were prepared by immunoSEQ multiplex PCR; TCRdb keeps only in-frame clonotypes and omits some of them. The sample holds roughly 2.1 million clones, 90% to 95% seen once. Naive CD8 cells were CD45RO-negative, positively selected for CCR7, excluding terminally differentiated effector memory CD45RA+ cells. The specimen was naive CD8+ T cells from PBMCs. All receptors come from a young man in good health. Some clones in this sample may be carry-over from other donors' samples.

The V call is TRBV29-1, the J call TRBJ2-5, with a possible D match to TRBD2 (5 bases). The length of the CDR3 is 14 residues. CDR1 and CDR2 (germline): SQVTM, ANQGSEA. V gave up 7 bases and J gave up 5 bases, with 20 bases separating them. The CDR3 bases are TGCAGCGCCGAGGGCACCAGCCCGGGGGAGACCCAGTACTTC. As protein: CSAEGTSPGETQYF.

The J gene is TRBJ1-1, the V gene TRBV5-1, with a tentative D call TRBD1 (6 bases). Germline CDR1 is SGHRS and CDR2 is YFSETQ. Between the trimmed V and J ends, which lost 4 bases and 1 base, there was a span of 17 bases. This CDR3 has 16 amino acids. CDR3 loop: CASSPRDKKPNTEAFF. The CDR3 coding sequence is TGCGCCAGCAGCCCCCGGGACAAAAAACCGAACACTGAAGCTTTCTTT. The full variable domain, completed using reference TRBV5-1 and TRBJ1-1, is KAGVTQTPRYLIKTRGQQVTLSCSPISGHRSVSWYQQTPGQGLQFLFEYFSETQRNKGNFPGRFSGRQFSNSRSEMNVSTLELGDSALYLCASSPRDKKPNTEAFFGQGTRLTVV.

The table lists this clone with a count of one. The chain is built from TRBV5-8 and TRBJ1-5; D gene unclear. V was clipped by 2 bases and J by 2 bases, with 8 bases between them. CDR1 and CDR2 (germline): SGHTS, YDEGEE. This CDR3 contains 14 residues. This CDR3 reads CASSFFLGNQPQHF. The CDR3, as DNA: TGTGCCAGCAGCTTTTTCCTGGGCAATCAGCCCCAGCATTTT.

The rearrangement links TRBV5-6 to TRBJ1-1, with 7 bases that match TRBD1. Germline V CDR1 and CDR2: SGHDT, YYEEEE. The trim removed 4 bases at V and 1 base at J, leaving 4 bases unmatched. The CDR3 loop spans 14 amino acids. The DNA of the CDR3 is TGTGCCAGCAGCATCGGGACAGAGAACACTGAAGCTTTCTTT. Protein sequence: CASSIGTENTEAFF. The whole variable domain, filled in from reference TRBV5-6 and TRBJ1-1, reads DAGVTQSPTHLIKTRGQQVTLRCSPKSGHDTVSWYQQALGQGPQFIFQYYEEEERQRGNFPDRFSGHQFPNYSSELNVNALLLGDSALYLCASSIGTENTEAFFGQGTRLTVV.

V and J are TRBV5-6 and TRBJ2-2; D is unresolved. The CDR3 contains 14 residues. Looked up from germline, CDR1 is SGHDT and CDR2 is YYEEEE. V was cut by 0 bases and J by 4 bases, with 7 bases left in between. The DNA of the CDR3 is TGTGCCAGCAGCTTGGGGCCTTCCACCGGGGAGCTGTTTTTT. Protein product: CASSLGPSTGELFF.

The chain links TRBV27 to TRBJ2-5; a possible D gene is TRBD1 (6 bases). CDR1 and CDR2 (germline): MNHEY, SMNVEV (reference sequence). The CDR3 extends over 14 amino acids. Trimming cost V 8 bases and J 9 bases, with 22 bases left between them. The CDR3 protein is CASGTDSRVWAQYF. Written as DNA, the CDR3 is TGTGCCAGCGGGACGGACAGCCGAGTTTGGGCCCAGTACTTC.

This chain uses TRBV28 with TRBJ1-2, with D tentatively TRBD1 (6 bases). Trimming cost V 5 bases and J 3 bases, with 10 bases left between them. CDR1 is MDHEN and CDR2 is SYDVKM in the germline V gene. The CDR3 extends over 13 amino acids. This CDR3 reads CASSTQGYYGYTF. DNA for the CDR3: TGTGCCAGCAGTACTCAGGGGTACTATGGCTACACCTTC.

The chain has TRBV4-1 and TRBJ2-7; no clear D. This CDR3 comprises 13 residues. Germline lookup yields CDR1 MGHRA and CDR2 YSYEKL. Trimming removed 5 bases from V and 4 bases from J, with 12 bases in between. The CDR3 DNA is TGCGCCAGCAGCTCAACCCCGACATACGAGCAGTACTTC. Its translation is CASSSTPTYEQYF.

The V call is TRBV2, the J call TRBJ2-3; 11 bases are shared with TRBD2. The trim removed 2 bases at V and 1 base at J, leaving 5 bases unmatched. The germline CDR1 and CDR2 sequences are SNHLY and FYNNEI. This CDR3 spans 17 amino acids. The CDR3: CASSERTSGWGTDTQYF. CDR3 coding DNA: TGTGCCAGCAGTGAACGGACTAGCGGGTGGGGCACAGATACGCAGTATTTT.

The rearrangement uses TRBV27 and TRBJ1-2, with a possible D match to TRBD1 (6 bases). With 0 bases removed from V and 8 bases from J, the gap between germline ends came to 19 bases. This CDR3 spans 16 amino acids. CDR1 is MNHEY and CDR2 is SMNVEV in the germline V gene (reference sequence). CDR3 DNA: TGTGCCAGCAGTTTATCCACCAATTTCAGGGGAGAAGGCTACACCTTC. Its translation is CASSLSTNFRGEGYTF.

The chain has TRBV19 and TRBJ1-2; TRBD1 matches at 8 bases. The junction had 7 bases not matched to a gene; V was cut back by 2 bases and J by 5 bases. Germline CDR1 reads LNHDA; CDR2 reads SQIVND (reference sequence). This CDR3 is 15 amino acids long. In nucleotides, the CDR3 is TGTGCCAGTAGTATAACTACAGGGGGGACTTATGGCTACACCTTC. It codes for CASSITTGGTYGYTF.

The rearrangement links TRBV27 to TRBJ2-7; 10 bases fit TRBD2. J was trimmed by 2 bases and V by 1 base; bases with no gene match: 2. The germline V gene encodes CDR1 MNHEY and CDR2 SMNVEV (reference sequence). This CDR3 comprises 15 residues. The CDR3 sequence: CASSLYLAGAYEQYF. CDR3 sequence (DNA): TGTGCCAGCAGTTTATATCTAGCGGGAGCCTACGAGCAGTACTTC.

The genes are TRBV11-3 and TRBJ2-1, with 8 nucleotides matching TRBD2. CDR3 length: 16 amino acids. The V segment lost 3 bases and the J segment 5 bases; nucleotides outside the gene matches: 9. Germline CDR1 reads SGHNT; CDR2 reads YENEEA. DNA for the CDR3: TGTGCCAGCAGCTTTAATGGACGGGAGGGCCACAATGAGCAGTTCTTC. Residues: CASSFNGREGHNEQFF. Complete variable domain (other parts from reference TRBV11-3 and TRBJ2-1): EAGVVQSPRYKIIEKKQPVAFWCNPISGHNTLYWYLQNLGQGPELLIRYENEEAVDDSQLPKDRFSAERLKGVDSTLKIQPAELGDSAVYLCASSFNGREGHNEQFFGPGTRLTVL.

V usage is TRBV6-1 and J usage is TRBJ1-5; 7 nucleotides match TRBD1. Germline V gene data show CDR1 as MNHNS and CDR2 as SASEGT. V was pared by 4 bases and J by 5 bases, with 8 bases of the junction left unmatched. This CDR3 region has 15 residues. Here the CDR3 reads CASSGPQGGDQPQHF. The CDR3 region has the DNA TGTGCCAGCAGTGGGCCCCAGGGGGGCGATCAGCCCCAGCATTTT.